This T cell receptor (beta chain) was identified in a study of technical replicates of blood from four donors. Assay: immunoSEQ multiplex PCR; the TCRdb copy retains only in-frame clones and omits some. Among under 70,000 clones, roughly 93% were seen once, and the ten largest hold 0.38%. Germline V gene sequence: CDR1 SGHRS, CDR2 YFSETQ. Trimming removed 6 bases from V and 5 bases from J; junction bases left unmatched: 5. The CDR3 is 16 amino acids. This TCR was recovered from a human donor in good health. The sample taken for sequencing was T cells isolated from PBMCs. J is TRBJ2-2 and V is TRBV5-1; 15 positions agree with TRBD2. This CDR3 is CASTRTSGRDTGELFF. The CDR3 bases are TGCGCCAGCACCAGGACTAGCGGGAGGGATACCGGGGAGCTGTTTTTT.